These 10 T cell receptor beta chains share one sample of origin, sequenced in a study of shared clonotypes between healthy human individuals. Sequencing was performed with immunoSEQ multiplex PCR; in TCRdb, only in-frame clones are kept and a portion is missing. The table includes about 2.4 million clones, over 85% detected once. Sequenced input: naive CD4+ T cells from PBMCs. Regarding subset: CD45RA+ positively selected. Receptors originate from a man aged 18 to 29 in good health. Some clones in this sample may be carry-over from other donors' samples.

This chain joins TRBV6-6 and TRBJ2-2; TRBD2 matches at 13 bases. This CDR3 has 14 amino acids. Trimming removed 8 bases from V and 6 bases from J; junction bases left unmatched: 3. Germline lookup yields CDR1 MNHNY and CDR2 SVGAGI (reference sequence). As DNA, the CDR3 is TGTGCCAGCGGGGGACTAGCGGGATCCGGGGAGCTGTTTTTT. Its protein product is CASGGLAGSGELFF.

In DNA, the CDR3 is TGTGCCAGCAGCTCAGCGGGCAGGGGTAATTCACCCCTCCACTTT. This encodes CASSSAGRGNSPLHF. V is TRBV6-5 and J is TRBJ1-6; possibly TRBD1 for D (6 bases). Trimming removed 6 bases from V and 6 bases from J, with 15 bases in between. Germline CDR1 is MNHEY and CDR2 is SVGAGI. This CDR3 has 15 amino acids.

CDR3 DNA sequence: TGTGCCAGCAGTGACCGGGACAGTAGAAGCACAGATACGCAGTATTTT. This sequence encodes CASSDRDSRSTDTQYF. This chain uses TRBV6-4 with TRBJ2-3, with 7 positions matching TRBD1. The CDR3 length is 16 residues. CDR1 is MRHNA and CDR2 is SNTAGT in the germline V gene. The ends lost 2 bases at V and 0 bases at J; junction bases unmatched: 5.

The V gene is TRBV7-2, the J gene TRBJ2-2, with 9 bases aligning to TRBD2. The germline V gene encodes CDR1 SGHTA and CDR2 FQGNSA. Germline trimming cut 2 bases from V and 7 bases from J; bases unmatched to any gene: 8. The CDR3 is 16 residues long. In DNA, the CDR3 is TGTGCCAGCAGCTTAAATGCGGCGGGAGGGGTCGGGGAGCTGTTTTTT. This sequence encodes CASSLNAAGGVGELFF.

This chain's CDR3 is CASSLSTARKGSSNEKLFF. DNA of the CDR3: TGTGCCAGCAGCCTCTCCACTGCGCGAAAGGGCAGTTCTAATGAAAAACTGTTTTTT. V gene TRBV4-2 combines with J gene TRBJ1-4, with D unclear. Trimming shortened V by 4 bases and J by 3 bases, and 24 bases separated the two germline ends. There are 19 residues in the CDR3. Germline CDR1 reads LGHNA; CDR2 reads YNFKEQ.

With regard to this clone: Relative to the germline gene, one junction end is altered; a read error may explain this. The chain combines TRBV9 with TRBJ2-3; 10 bases fit TRBD2. Germline-derived CDR1 and CDR2 are SGDLS and YYNGEE. The CDR3 loop spans 16 amino acids. The CDR3 here is CASGVAGTSGTDTQYF. For the CDR3, the DNA is TGTGCCAGCGGCGTCGCCGGGACTAGCGGCACAGATACGCAGTATTTT.

This sequence joins TRBV7-2 and TRBJ1-1; D is unresolved. This CDR3 has 18 residues. Deletions cut 2 bases from V and 6 bases from J, with 25 bases between. The germline gives CDR1 SGHTA, CDR2 FQGNSA. CDR3 DNA: TGTGCCAGCAGCTTATATCGTCCGGGAGGCCCTAGGTCTTCTGAAGCTTTCTTT. Protein: CASSLYRPGGPRSSEAFF.

This clone was seen only once. The DNA for the CDR3 is TGTGCCAGCAGCTTCGACAAGCCCAATCAGCCCCAGCATTTT. Protein: CASSFDKPNQPQHF. The rearrangement links TRBV5-8 to TRBJ1-5, with D hard to call. CDR1 is SGHTS, CDR2 YDEGEE, per germline. The CDR3 length is 14 residues. V was pared by 2 bases and J by 3 bases, with 9 bases between.

The J gene is TRBJ2-5, the V gene TRBV11-1, with TRBD1 as a possible D gene (5 bases). The CDR3 runs 16 residues. Germline values: CDR1 SGHAT, CDR2 FQDESV (reference sequence). V lost 6 bases and J lost 3, with 20 bases in between. The CDR3 loop is CASSPTGTSREETQYF. DNA for the CDR3: TGTGCCAGCAGTCCTACAGGCACCTCTCGGGAAGAGACCCAGTACTTC.

Turning to this clone: This same CDR3 is encoded by further DNA sequences in the sample. The V call is TRBV7-3, the J call TRBJ2-3; no reliable D call. Trimming removed 5 bases from V and 4 bases from J, with 10 bases in between. The CDR3 has 13 amino acids. Germline V gene lookup returns CDR1 SGHTA and CDR2 FQGTGA. This CDR3 reads CASSGSSADTQYF. The CDR3, as DNA: TGTGCCAGCAGCGGATCTAGTGCAGATACGCAGTATTTT.